This TCR beta chain was captured in a study of patients and donors after allogeneic stem cell transplantation. CDR3 size: 15 residues. Trimming removed 6 bases from V and 0 bases from J, with 14 bases in between. TCRdb fed the RT-PCR reads into MiXCR, producing one record per CDR3 protein. The sample contains roughly 940,000 distinct CDR3 sequences, roughly 17% of which appear only once. This clonotype was recorded many times. The chain employs TRBV12-3 or TRBV12-4 and TRBJ1-2; tentative D call: TRBD1 (6 bases). The receptor was isolated from a human donor who was either an allogeneic HSCT recipient or a stem cell or donor lymphocyte infusion donor (not recorded which). It is not recorded whose cells these are; they may come from a transplant donor. Sequencing input: blood, either unsorted or a sorted T cell fraction (not recorded which). The CDR3 nucleotides read TGTGCCAGCAGCTCGGACAGTCGAGCTAACTATGGCTACACCTTC. Translating it yields CASSSDSRANYGYTF.